This entry lists 11 T cell receptor beta chains sequenced from one sample in a study of regulatory T cells in long-lasting Graves disease. Time point specified: newly diagnosed GD, antithyroid drugs for less than 3 months. Making the TCR library involved RNA that had been extracted from PBMCs. Arm-PCR of CDR3 regions and iRepertoire HTBI primers were the basis on which TCR beta libraries were built. TCRdb re-derived calls from the multiplex PCR reads in MiXCR, one entry per CDR3 protein. Of 350,000 to 500,000 distinct CDR3 sequences listed, around 13% are singletons. This sample was also put to use in a study of T cells in Graves' hyperthyroidism and ophthalmopathy.

The material sequenced was peripheral blood mononuclear cells (PBMCs), taken at new diagnosis, from a patient treated with antithyroid drugs. The receptors here all came from a woman aged 45-65 years with Graves disease.

The chain recombines TRBV3-1 with TRBJ2-7; unclear D gene. Deletions cut 8 bases from V and 7 bases from J, with 12 bases between. Germline V gene data show CDR1 as LGHDT and CDR2 as YNNKEL (reference sequence). The CDR3 has 11 residues. The CDR3 bases are TGTGCCAGCCGTGGGTCGCGTGAGCAGTACTTC. Translation gives CASRGSREQYF.

At least ten counts were recorded for this clonotype. This sequence joins TRBV20-1 and TRBJ2-5, with 11 bases that match TRBD2. V shed 5 bases, J shed 5 bases, and the junction held 7 bases outside the gene matches. The germline gives CDR1 DFQATT, CDR2 SNEGSKA (reference sequence). This CDR3 spans 14 amino acids. CDR3 in amino acids: CSAALAGGLETQYF. CDR3 nucleotides: TGCAGTGCTGCCTTAGCGGGAGGGTTGGAGACCCAGTACTTC.

Comments on this clonotype: With a much larger clone just one base away, this may be a read error. The rearrangement uses TRBV3-1 and TRBJ2-1; tentatively, D is TRBD1 or TRBD2 (6 bases each). CDR1 LGHDT and CDR2 YNNKEL come from the germline V gene (reference sequence). This CDR3 spans 16 amino acids. V gave up 8 bases and J gave up 8 bases, with 25 bases separating them. CDR3 sequence (DNA): TGTGCCAGCGGCCGCAAGGGGGGAGTAGGATTCGATGAGCAGTTCTTC. Encoded protein: CASGRKGGVGFDEQFF.

This clonotype showed up just once. The chain employs TRBV19 and TRBJ2-3; D gene ambiguous. The length of the CDR3 is 11 residues. The germline CDR1 and CDR2 sequences are LNHDA and SQIVND (reference sequence). Trimming pared 6 bases from V and 6 bases from J, leaving 7 bases between. CDR3 protein: CASRVYDTQYF. The CDR3 DNA sequence: TGTGCCAGTAGGGTTTATGATACGCAGTATTTT.

There are many counts of this clonotype. The gene calls are TRBV2 and TRBJ1-4, with D uncertain. The CDR3 totals 12 residues. The germline CDR1 and CDR2 sequences are SNHLY and FYNNEI. Deletions cut 7 bases from V and 0 bases from J, with 3 bases between. The CDR3 sequence is CASNPTNEKLFF. CDR3 DNA: TGTGCCAGCAACCCAACTAATGAAAAACTGTTTTTT. Supplemented by reference TRBV2 and TRBJ1-4, the full variable domain reads EPEVTQTPSHQVTQMGQEVILRCVPISNHLYFYWYRQILGQKVEFLVSFYNNEISEKSEIFDDQFSVERPDGSNFTLKIRSTKLEDSAMYFCASNPTNEKLFFGSGTQLSVL.

This clonotype appeared a few times. The V call is TRBV18, the J call TRBJ2-5, with D perhaps TRBD1 or TRBD2 (5 bases each). The V end lost 1 base, the J end lost 5 bases, and 14 bases lay between the germline ends. Per germline, CDR1 KGHSH and CDR2 LQKENI. This CDR3 spans 15 amino acids. CDR3 nucleotides: TGTGCCAGCTCACCACTAGTCGCAGGGACCGAGACCCAGTACTTC. Amino acid sequence: CASSPLVAGTETQYF.

The genes are TRBV9 and TRBJ2-1; possible D gene TRBD2, 6 bases. CDR1 SGDLS and CDR2 YYNGEE come from the germline V gene. V gave up 1 base and J gave up 0 bases, with 20 bases separating them. The length of the CDR3 is 19 residues. The CDR3 nucleotides are TGTGCCAGCAGCGTATCTGGAGGGGCCACCTCAGGCTCCTACAATGAGCAGTTCTTC. This encodes CASSVSGGATSGSYNEQFF. The entire variable domain, with the rest obtained from reference TRBV9 and TRBJ2-1, is as follows: DSGVTQTPKHLITATGQRVTLRCSPRSGDLSVYWYQQSLDQGLQFLIQYYNGEERAKGNILERFSAQQFPDLHSELNLSSLELGDSALYFCASSVSGGATSGSYNEQFFGPGTRLTVL.

In its sample, this clonotype was seen many times. The genes are TRBV5-1 and TRBJ2-7, with 8 bases fitting TRBD1. This CDR3 comprises 15 residues. Looked up from germline, CDR1 is SGHRS and CDR2 is YFSETQ. Trimming removed 4 bases from V and 5 bases from J; junction bases left unmatched: 11. The CDR3 sequence: CASSIGQGALDEQYF. In nucleotides, the CDR3 is TGCGCCAGCAGCATAGGACAGGGCGCCCTCGACGAGCAGTACTTC.

This clonotype was observed at least ten times. The V call is TRBV10-3, the J call TRBJ1-1; D is undetermined. Germline CDR1 and CDR2: ENHRY and SYGVKD. Trimming left V 6 bases short and J 1 base short, with 12 bases between. The CDR3 covers 14 residues. The DNA for the CDR3 is TGTGCCATCAGGGTTCCAGGCCAGAACACTGAAGCTTTCTTT. This translates into CAIRVPGQNTEAFF.

This clonotype occurred many times. The chain recombines TRBV7-8 with TRBJ2-2; D possibly uses TRBD1 or TRBD2 (5 bases each). CDR1 is SGHVS and CDR2 is FQNEAQ in the germline V gene. This CDR3 has 15 amino acids. Trimming removed 5 bases at V and 4 bases at J, with 14 bases between. The CDR3 bases are TGTGCCAGCAGCCCCGGGACGGCGGGCACCGGGGAGCTGTTTTTT. It is translated as CASSPGTAGTGELFF.

This clonotype occurred a few times. The chain recombines TRBV20-1 with TRBJ2-5, with D perhaps matching TRBD1 (6 bases). The CDR3 runs 13 residues. V was pared by 5 bases and J by 2 bases, with 12 bases between. From germline, CDR1 is DFQATT and CDR2 SNEGSKA (reference sequence). The chain's CDR3 is CSALQTGQETQYF. Written as DNA, the CDR3 is TGCAGTGCTCTACAGACAGGACAAGAGACCCAGTACTTC.